The 27 T cell receptor beta chains below come from one sample, sequenced in a study of T-cell reconstitution after alpha-beta-depleted transplantation in children. The library targeted TCRbeta and was prepared with unique molecular identifiers. TCRdb called the PCR reads again in MiXCR, with one record for every CDR3 protein. The repertoire has more than 400,000 distinct CDR3 sequences, around 10% of them found once; the top ten carry 12% to 15%. Sequenced material: PBMCs, mostly from graft donor cells, taken 180 days after TCRalphabeta/CD19-depleted stem cell transplant. Receptors originate from a female patient aged 2 to 10 who had a stem cell transplant for aplastic anemia, so the T cells may come from the graft donor.

The chain recombines TRBV28 with TRBJ1-2; 9 bases fit TRBD1. The CDR3 is 15 amino acids. The junction had 4 bases not matched to a gene; V was cut back by 3 bases and J by 2 bases. Germline V gene sequence: CDR1 MDHEN, CDR2 SYDVKM. CDR3 loop: CASSFLDRGNYGYTF. CDR3 sequence (DNA): TGTGCCAGCAGTTTTTTGGACAGGGGCAACTATGGCTACACCTTC.

This clonotype showed up just a few times. V gene TRBV6-1 combines with J gene TRBJ1-5; D gene uncertain. Per germline, CDR1 MNHNS and CDR2 SASEGT. V was clipped by 4 bases and J by 3 bases, with 13 bases between them. The CDR3 runs 15 residues. The CDR3 bases are TGTGCCAGCAGTGCGATGGCGCAAGACAATCAGCCCCAGCATTTT. It is translated as CASSAMAQDNQPQHF.

This clonotype came up a few times. CDR3 in amino acids: CASVRVLGGLYEQYF. CDR3 DNA: TGTGCCAGCGTACGGGTACTAGGGGGACTCTACGAGCAGTACTTC. The chain carries TRBV6-1 and TRBJ2-7; D possibly uses TRBD1 or TRBD2 (6 bases each). There are 15 residues in the CDR3. Trimming removed 8 bases from V and 3 bases from J, with 20 bases in between. The germline V gene encodes CDR1 MNHNS and CDR2 SASEGT.

The chain is built from TRBV9 and TRBJ2-2; tentatively, D is TRBD2 (5 bases). CDR1 and CDR2 (germline): SGDLS, YYNGEE. CDR3 length equals 14 residues. V was cut by 1 base and J by 4 bases, with 8 bases left in between. The CDR3 nucleotides read TGTGCCAGCAGCGTATGGGCGGGCACCGGGGAGCTGTTTTTT. It codes for CASSVWAGTGELFF. Full variable domain (remainder filled in from reference TRBV9 and TRBJ2-2): DSGVTQTPKHLITATGQRVTLRCSPRSGDLSVYWYQQSLDQGLQFLIQYYNGEERAKGNILERFSAQQFPDLHSELNLSSLELGDSALYFCASSVWAGTGELFFGEGSRLTVL.

This clonotype was seen a handful of times. V and J are TRBV2 and TRBJ2-2; 8 bases align to TRBD1. J was trimmed by 3 bases and V by 6 bases; bases with no gene match: 6. The CDR3 consists of 15 residues. Germline CDR1 SNHLY, CDR2 FYNNEI. CDR3 DNA sequence: TGTGCCAGCAGAGCCGGGACAGGTTACACCGGGGAGCTGTTTTTT. Its translation: CASRAGTGYTGELFF.

CDR3 nucleotide sequence: TGTGCCAGCATCCCCGACTTGGCCTATTCACCCCTCCACTTT. Its protein product is CASIPDLAYSPLHF. The genes are TRBV2 and TRBJ1-6; D ambiguous. The CDR3 has 14 amino acids. V lost 7 bases, J lost 8 bases, and 15 bases lay in between. Germline V CDR1 and CDR2: SNHLY, FYNNEI.

In this sample, this clonotype turned up a few times. The V call is TRBV29-1, the J call TRBJ2-1, with D tentatively TRBD2 (5 bases). Germline CDR1 and CDR2: SQVTM and ANQGSEA. The CDR3 runs to 13 residues. The ends were cut back, 6 bases at V and 0 bases at J, with 9 bases in the middle. CDR3 coding DNA: TGCAGCGTGGACTTCCGCTCCTACAATGAGCAGTTCTTC. Its translation is CSVDFRSYNEQFF.

The chain carries TRBV19 and TRBJ2-3, with 8 bases fitting TRBD2. V shed 5 bases and J 10 bases; nucleotides not matched to a gene: 20. CDR1 and CDR2 (germline): LNHDA, SQIVND (reference sequence). The CDR3 length is 17 residues. CDR3 in DNA: TGTGCCAGTAGTCTCCTAGTTCGGGAGGGCCGACGGGTATCGCAGTATTTT. Protein sequence: CASSLLVREGRRVSQYF.

The chain recombines TRBV20-1 with TRBJ1-3; D gene unclear. Per germline, CDR1 DFQATT and CDR2 SNEGSKA (reference sequence). Trimming removed 2 bases at V and 0 bases at J, with 8 bases between. CDR3 length equals 14 residues. The CDR3 here is CSARKADSGNTIYF. CDR3 DNA: TGCAGTGCTAGAAAGGCGGACTCTGGAAACACCATATATTTT.

The V call is TRBV5-1, the J call TRBJ2-2; TRBD1 is a possible D gene (5 bases). V lost 2 bases and J lost 5, with 13 bases in between. This CDR3 is built from 15 residues. The germline CDR1 and CDR2 sequences are SGHRS and YFSETQ. For the CDR3, the DNA is TGCGCCAGCAGCTTAGGGGTGATAAGGACCGGGGAGCTGTTTTTT. Protein sequence: CASSLGVIRTGELFF.

This clonotype was detected a few times. This chain uses TRBV12-3 or TRBV12-4 with TRBJ2-1; 11 positions agree with TRBD2. The CDR3 is 15 residues long. Trimming cost V 5 bases and J 9 bases; bases outside gene matches: 9. CDR3 in amino acids: CASSPIAGGRGEQFF. The CDR3 DNA reads as TGTGCCAGCAGTCCAATAGCGGGAGGGAGGGGTGAGCAGTTCTTC.

In its sample, this clonotype was seen many times. The chain recombines TRBV6-5 with TRBJ2-4; D unresolved. The V and J ends lost 0 bases and 5 bases respectively, with 11 bases between them. The length of the CDR3 is 15 residues. CDR1 MNHEY and CDR2 SVGAGI come from the germline V gene. The CDR3 sequence is CASSYSGTPENIQYF. The CDR3, as DNA: TGTGCCAGCAGTTACTCGGGCACCCCAGAAAACATTCAGTACTTC.

This clonotype has more than one count but fewer than ten. The V gene is TRBV7-8, the J gene TRBJ1-6; tentative D call: TRBD1 (6 bases). The CDR3 consists of 14 residues. The germline V gene has CDR1 SGHVS and CDR2 FQNEAQ. Trimming took off 4 bases at V and 7 bases at J, with 11 bases between the two ends. CDR3 DNA sequence: TGTGCCAGCAGCTCCAGGGGAGGCAATTCACCCCTCCACTTT. Its protein is CASSSRGGNSPLHF.

V usage is TRBV25-1 and J usage is TRBJ2-1; 12 positions match TRBD2. The CDR3 is 13 amino acids. Germline V gene data show CDR1 as MGHDK and CDR2 as SYGVNS. The trim removed 2 bases at V and 15 bases at J, leaving 5 bases unmatched. The chain's CDR3 is CASSELAGGPRFF. The CDR3 bases are TGTGCCAGCAGTGAACTAGCGGGAGGGCCGCGGTTCTTC.

This clonotype was seen more than once but under ten times. The rearrangement links TRBV21-1 to TRBJ1-2. TRBV21-1 is assigned pseudogene status. The CDR3 sequence is 15 residues long. CDR3 residues: CASSLLPKKDYGYTF. DNA for the CDR3: TGTGCCAGCAGCCTCCTCCCTAAGAAAGACTATGGCTACACCTTC.

This clonotype turned up a few times. CDR3 protein: CASRPDGEISYEQYF. In DNA form, the CDR3 reads TGTGCCAGCAGACCCGACGGTGAGATCTCCTACGAGCAGTACTTC. The chain has TRBV28 and TRBJ2-7; unclear D gene. This CDR3 comprises 15 residues. Deletions cut 6 bases from V and 0 bases from J, with 15 bases between. Germline V lookup: CDR1 MDHEN, CDR2 SYDVKM.

This clonotype was seen a handful of times. The chain carries TRBV7-2 and TRBJ1-2, with unresolved D. V was pared by 4 bases and J by 3 bases, with 15 bases between. The CDR3 covers 15 residues. Germline CDR1 SGHTA, CDR2 FQGNSA. The CDR3 DNA follows: TGTGCCAGCAGCTCTAGTGGGTCGGACCACTATGGCTACACCTTC. This encodes CASSSSGSDHYGYTF.

This clonotype has more than one count but fewer than ten. The chain joins TRBV12-3 or TRBV12-4 to TRBJ1-1; perhaps TRBD1 as D (5 bases). This CDR3 has 14 residues. V lost 8 bases and J lost 7, with 20 bases in between. DNA for the CDR3: TGTGCCAGCGCCGACGAGGGGCCGAGGCGTGAAGCTTTCTTT. Translation: CASADEGPRREAFF.

The rearrangement links TRBV27 to TRBJ2-2; D uncertain. V lost 8 bases and J 7 bases, leaving 8 bases between the germline ends. Germline CDR1 is MNHEY and CDR2 is SMNVEV (reference sequence). The CDR3 contains 11 residues. CDR3: CASSSGGELFF. For the CDR3, the DNA is TGTGCCAGCTCTTCCGGCGGGGAGCTGTTTTTT.

The rearrangement joins TRBV28 to TRBJ2-5; 11 bases align to TRBD2. V lost 5 bases, J lost 4 bases, and 6 bases stayed unmatched. CDR1 is MDHEN and CDR2 is SYDVKM in the germline V gene. This CDR3 has 15 amino acids. CDR3 protein: CASSLLAGGRETQYF. The CDR3 DNA reads TGTGCCAGCAGTCTCTTAGCGGGAGGGCGAGAGACCCAGTACTTC.

This clonotype has more than one count but fewer than ten. The chain has TRBV29-1 and TRBJ1-1; the D gene is possibly TRBD1 (5 bases). Per the germline V gene, CDR1 is SQVTM and CDR2 is ANQGSEA. Trimming left V 6 bases short and J 6 bases short, with 11 bases between. The CDR3 has 11 residues. Written as DNA, the CDR3 is TGCAGCGTGGGGACTTCGCCTGAAGCTTTCTTT. This sequence encodes CSVGTSPEAFF.

The gene calls are TRBV7-2 and TRBJ2-7; 10 nucleotides line up with TRBD2. The germline V gene has CDR1 SGHTA and CDR2 FQGNSA. CDR3 size: 18 residues. J was trimmed by 6 bases and V by 0 bases; bases with no gene match: 14. CDR3: CASSLAPGPGTSVFEQYV. For the CDR3, the DNA is TGTGCCAGCAGCTTAGCACCGGGGCCCGGGACTAGCGTTTTCGAGCAGTACGTC.

This chain connects TRBV4-2 to TRBJ2-7; D remains unclear. The CDR3 contains 14 residues. Germline CDR1 and CDR2: LGHNA and YNFKEQ. Trimming removed 0 bases at V and 4 bases at J, with 10 bases between. The DNA of the CDR3 is TGTGCCAGCAGCCAAGAACAGACGGCATACGAGCAGTACTTC. Amino acid sequence: CASSQEQTAYEQYF.

This clonotype was seen many times. The rearrangement links TRBV7-2 to TRBJ2-4, with D possibly being TRBD2 (5 bases). V gave up 1 base and J gave up 0 bases, with 10 bases separating them. The germline gives CDR1 SGHTA, CDR2 FQGNSA. The CDR3 is made up of 16 amino acids. CDR3 bases: TGTGCCAGCAGCTTAGAAGCAGGACTAGCCAAAAACATTCAGTACTTC. Protein: CASSLEAGLAKNIQYF.

This clonotype was counted between two and nine times. The chain employs TRBV20-1 and TRBJ1-2, with D possibly being TRBD1 (6 bases). The CDR3 is 11 amino acids. Germline-derived CDR1 and CDR2 are DFQATT and SNEGSKA (reference sequence). Trimming stripped 8 bases from V and 4 bases from J, with 11 bases between. CDR3 in amino acids: CSHRAGYGYTF. The CDR3, as DNA: TGCAGTCACAGGGCGGGCTATGGCTACACCTTC.

This clonotype showed up just a few times. The gene calls are TRBV19 and TRBJ1-5; weak D call: TRBD1 (5 bases). This CDR3 has 18 residues. From germline, CDR1 is LNHDA and CDR2 SQIVND (reference sequence). V was clipped by 5 bases and J by 1 base, with 21 bases between them. CDR3 sequence reads: CASSPTGTRETSNQPQHF. The CDR3 nucleotides are TGTGCCAGTAGTCCCACGGGAACCAGGGAAACGAGCAATCAGCCCCAGCATTTT.

The chain joins TRBV4-1 to TRBJ2-2, with TRBD1 matching 8 bases. Germline V lookup: CDR1 MGHRA, CDR2 YSYEKL. V lost 5 bases, J lost 6 bases, and 8 bases stayed unmatched. This CDR3 has 15 residues. The CDR3 bases are TGCGCCAGCAGCTTAGGACAGGGTGCCTCCGGGGAGCTGTTTTTT. This sequence encodes CASSLGQGASGELFF.